This T cell receptor (beta chain) was captured in a study of T cells in tumors after PD-1 blockade. Background on the study: No patient had prior checkpoint blockade, systemic immunosuppression, or radiotherapy within 4 weeks. Peripheral blood samples averaged around 38,000 unique clonotypes and over 95,000 templates.

Using immunoSEQ multiplex PCR, the repertoire was profiled, and TCRdb retains in-frame clones only, with some absent. Here the sample spans 15,000 to 20,000 clones, over 70% being singletons. Germline CDR1 and CDR2: PRHDT and FYEKMQ (reference sequence). This CDR3 has 19 residues. The ends lost 6 bases at V and 5 bases at J; junction bases unmatched: 21. Findings and caveats of the study: Some novel exhausted tumor clones appeared in pre-treatment blood, suggesting peripheral recruitment.

A remark on this clone: No antigen is known for it.

The TCR originated in a human donor with advanced basal cell or squamous cell carcinoma (not recorded which). Here the sequenced sample was PBMCs, taken after anti-PD-1 therapy. The chain is built from TRBV13 and TRBJ2-3, with TRBD1 identical over 9 bases. This CDR3 is CASSPHSITGQGARDTQYF. For the CDR3, the DNA is TGTGCCAGCAGTCCACACTCTATCACGGGACAGGGTGCTAGAGATACGCAGTATTTT.